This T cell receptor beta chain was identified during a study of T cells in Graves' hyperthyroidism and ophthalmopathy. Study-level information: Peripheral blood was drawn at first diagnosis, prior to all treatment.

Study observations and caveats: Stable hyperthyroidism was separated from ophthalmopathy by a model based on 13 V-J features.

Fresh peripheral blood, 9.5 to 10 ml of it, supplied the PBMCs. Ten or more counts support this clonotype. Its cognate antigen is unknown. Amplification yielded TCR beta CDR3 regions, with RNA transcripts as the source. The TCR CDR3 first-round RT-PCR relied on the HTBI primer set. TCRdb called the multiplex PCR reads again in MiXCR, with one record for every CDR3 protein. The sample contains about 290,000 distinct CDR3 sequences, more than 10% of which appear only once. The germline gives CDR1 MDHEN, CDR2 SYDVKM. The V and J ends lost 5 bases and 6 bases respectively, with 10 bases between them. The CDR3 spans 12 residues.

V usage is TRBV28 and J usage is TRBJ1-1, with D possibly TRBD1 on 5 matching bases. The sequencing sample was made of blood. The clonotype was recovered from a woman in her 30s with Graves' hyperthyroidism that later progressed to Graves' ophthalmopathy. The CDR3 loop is CASSLGVAEAFF. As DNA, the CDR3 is TGTGCCAGCAGTCTAGGGGTGGCTGAAGCTTTCTTT.